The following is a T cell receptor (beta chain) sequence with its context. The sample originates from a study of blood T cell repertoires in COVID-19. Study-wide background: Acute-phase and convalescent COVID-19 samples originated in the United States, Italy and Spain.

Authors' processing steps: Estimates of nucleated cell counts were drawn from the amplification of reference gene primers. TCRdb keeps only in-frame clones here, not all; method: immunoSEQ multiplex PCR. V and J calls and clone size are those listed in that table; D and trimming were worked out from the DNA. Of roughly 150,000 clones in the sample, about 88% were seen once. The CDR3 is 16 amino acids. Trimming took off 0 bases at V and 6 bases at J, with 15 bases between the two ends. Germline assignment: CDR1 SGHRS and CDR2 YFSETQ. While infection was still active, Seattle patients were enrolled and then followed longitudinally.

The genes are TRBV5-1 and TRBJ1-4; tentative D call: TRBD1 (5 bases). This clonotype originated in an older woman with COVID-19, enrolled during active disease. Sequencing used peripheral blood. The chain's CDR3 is CASSLGGTQSHEKLFF. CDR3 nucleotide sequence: TGCGCCAGCAGCTTGGGGGGCACCCAGAGCCATGAAAAACTGTTTTTT.